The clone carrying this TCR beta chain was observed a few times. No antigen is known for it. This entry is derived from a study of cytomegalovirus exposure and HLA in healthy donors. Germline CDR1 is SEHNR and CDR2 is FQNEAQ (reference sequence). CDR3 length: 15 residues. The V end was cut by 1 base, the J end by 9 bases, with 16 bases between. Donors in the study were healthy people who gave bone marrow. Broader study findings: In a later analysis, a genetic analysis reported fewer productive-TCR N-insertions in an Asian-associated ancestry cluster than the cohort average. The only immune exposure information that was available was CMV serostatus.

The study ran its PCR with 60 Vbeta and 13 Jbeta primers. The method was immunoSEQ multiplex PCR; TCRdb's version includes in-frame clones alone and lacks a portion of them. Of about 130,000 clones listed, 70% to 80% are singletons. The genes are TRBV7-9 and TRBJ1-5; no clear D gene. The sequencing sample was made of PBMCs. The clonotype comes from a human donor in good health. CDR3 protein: CASSLVSPTQRPQHF. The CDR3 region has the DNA TGTGCCAGCAGCTTAGTTTCCCCGACTCAGCGGCCCCAGCATTTT.